What follows describes a single TCR beta chain. Antigen: not known. Sequenced by immunoSEQ multiplex PCR; TCRdb stores in-frame clones only, minus some. Of 20,000 to 30,000 clones detected, approximately 88% appear once; the ten largest clones hold about a quarter. The data were obtained in a study of lymphopenia after photon versus proton radiotherapy. Study-level results: After the lymphocyte nadir, photon-treated repertoires showed oligoclonal expansion, especially of CD8+ Temra cells. Under photons, naive T cells and diversity fell while effector/memory populations rose.

The germline V gene encodes CDR1 MNHNY and CDR2 SVGAGI (reference sequence). The junction had 8 bases not matched to a gene; V was cut back by 7 bases and J by 4 bases. The CDR3 runs 15 residues. The sequence was collected from a man aged 40-49 years with gastric cancer. The sample in question was peripheral blood, obtained from a patient treated with photon-based radiotherapy. J is TRBJ1-4 and V is TRBV6-6, with 8 bases matching TRBD1. The CDR3 nucleotides read TGTGCCAGCACGAACAGGGGGTCCATTAATGAAAAACTGTTTTTT. Translation gives CASTNRGSINEKLFF.